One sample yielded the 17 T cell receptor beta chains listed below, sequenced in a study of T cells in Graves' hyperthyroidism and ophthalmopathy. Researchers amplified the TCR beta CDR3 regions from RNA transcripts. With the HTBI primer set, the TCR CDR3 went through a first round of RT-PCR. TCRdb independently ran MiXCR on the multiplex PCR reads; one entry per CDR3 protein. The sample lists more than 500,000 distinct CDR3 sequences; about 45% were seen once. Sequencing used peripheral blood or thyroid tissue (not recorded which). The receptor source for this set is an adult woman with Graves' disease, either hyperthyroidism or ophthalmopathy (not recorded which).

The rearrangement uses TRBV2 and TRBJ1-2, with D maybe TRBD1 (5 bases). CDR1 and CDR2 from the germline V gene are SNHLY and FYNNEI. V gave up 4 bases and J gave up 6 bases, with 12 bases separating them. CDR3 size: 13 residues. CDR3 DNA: TGTGCCAGCAGTGTGGAAGGGGCGGATGGCTACACCTTC. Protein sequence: CASSVEGADGYTF.

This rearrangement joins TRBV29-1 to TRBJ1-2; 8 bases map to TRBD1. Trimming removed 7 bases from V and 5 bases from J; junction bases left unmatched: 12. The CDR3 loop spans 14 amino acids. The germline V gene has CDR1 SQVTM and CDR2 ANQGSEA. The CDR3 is CSASGAGQAYGYTF. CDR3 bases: TGCAGCGCTTCAGGCGCGGGACAGGCTTATGGCTACACCTTC. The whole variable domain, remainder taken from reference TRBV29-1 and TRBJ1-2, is SAVISQKPSRDICQRGTSLTIQCQVDSQVTMMFWYRQQPGQSLTLIATANQGSEATYESGFVIDKFPISRPNLTFSTLTVSNMSPEDSSIYLCSASGAGQAYGYTFGSGTRLTVV.

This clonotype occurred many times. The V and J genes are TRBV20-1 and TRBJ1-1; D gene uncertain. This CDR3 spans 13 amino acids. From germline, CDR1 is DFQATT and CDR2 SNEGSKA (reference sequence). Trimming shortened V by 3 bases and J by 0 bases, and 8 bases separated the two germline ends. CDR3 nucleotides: TGCAGTGCTAGCCAGGATTTGAACACTGAAGCTTTCTTT. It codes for CSASQDLNTEAFF.

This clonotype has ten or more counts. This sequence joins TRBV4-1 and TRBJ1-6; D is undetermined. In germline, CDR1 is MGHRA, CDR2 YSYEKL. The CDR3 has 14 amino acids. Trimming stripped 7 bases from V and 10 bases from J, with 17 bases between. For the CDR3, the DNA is TGCGCCAGCACCCCAAGACGGTTCGAGTCACCCCTCCACTTT. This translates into CASTPRRFESPLHF.

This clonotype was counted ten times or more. The DNA for the CDR3 is TGCAGTGCTATCGACCCACGGGACAGGGTTAGGGAGACCCAGTACTTC. Translated, it gives CSAIDPRDRVRETQYF. V gene TRBV20-1 combines with J gene TRBJ2-5; 9 bases match TRBD1. V lost 4 bases, J lost 5 bases, and 14 bases stayed unmatched. Germline V gives CDR1 DFQATT, CDR2 SNEGSKA (reference sequence). The CDR3 totals 16 residues.

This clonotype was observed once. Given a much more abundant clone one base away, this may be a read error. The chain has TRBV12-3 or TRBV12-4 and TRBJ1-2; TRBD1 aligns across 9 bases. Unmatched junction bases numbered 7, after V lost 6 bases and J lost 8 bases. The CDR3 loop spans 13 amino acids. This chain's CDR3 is CASRTGTGFGYTF. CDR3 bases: TGTGCCAGCAGAACCGGGACAGGGTTCGGCTACACCTTC.

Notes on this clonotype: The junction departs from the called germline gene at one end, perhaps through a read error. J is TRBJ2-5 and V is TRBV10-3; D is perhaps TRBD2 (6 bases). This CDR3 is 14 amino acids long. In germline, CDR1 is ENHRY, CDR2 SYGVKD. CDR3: CAVSEEGSEETQYF. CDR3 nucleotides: TGTGCCGTCAGTGAGGAGGGAAGCGAAGAGACCCAGTACTTC.

CDR3 sequence (DNA): TGCGCCAGCAGCTTGGTGGGCGTTGGGAATAATGAAAAACTGTTTTTT. This gives the protein CASSLVGVGNNEKLFF. The V and J genes are TRBV5-1 and TRBJ1-4, with D unclear. The ends were cut back, 0 bases at V and 4 bases at J, with 13 bases in the middle. The CDR3 runs to 16 residues. Germline CDR1 is SGHRS and CDR2 is YFSETQ.

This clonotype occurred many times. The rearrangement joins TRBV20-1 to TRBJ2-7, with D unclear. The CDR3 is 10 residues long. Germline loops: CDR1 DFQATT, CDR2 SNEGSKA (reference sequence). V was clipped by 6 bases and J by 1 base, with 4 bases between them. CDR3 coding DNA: TGCAGTGCCGAATCCTACGAGCAGTACTTC. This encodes CSAESYEQYF.

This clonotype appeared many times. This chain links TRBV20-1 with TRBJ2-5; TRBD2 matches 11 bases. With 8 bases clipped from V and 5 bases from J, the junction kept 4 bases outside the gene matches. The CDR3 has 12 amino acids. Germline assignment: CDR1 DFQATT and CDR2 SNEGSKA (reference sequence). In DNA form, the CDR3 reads TGCAGTCCACTAGCGGGAGTGGAGACCCAGTACTTC. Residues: CSPLAGVETQYF.

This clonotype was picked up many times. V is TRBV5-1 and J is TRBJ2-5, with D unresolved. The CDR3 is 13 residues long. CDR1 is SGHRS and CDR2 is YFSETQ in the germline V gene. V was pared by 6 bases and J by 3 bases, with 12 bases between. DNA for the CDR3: TGCGCCAGCAACCTGGGAACGGAAGAGACCCAGTACTTC. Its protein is CASNLGTEETQYF.

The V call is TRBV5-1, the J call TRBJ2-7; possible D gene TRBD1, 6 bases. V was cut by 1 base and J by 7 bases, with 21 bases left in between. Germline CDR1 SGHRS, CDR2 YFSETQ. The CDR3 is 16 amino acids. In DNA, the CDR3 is TGCGCCAGCAGCTTGCAGGGGATGAACCCTACCTTGGAGCAGTACTTC. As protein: CASSLQGMNPTLEQYF.

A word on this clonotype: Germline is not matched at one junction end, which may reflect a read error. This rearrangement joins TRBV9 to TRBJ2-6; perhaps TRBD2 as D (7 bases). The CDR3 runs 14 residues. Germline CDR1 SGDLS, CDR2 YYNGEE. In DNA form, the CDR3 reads TGTGCCAGCAGCGTAGCCGGGGGGCCCACCGTCCCGACTTTC. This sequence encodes CASSVAGGPTVPTF.

CDR3 protein: CASSQGRAASALQYF. The CDR3 DNA sequence: TGTGCCAGTAGCCAGGGGAGGGCCGCGTCAGCCTTGCAGTACTTC. The rearrangement uses TRBV19 and TRBJ2-7; a weak D match, TRBD2 (7 bases). V was shortened by 6 bases and J by 9 bases, with 24 bases between the two germline ends. This CDR3 spans 15 amino acids. The germline CDR1 and CDR2 sequences are LNHDA and SQIVND (reference sequence).

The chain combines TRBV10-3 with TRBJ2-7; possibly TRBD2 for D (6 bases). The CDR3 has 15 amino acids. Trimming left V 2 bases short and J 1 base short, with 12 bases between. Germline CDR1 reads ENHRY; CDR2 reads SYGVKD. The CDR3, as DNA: TGTGCCATCAGTGAGCGACACGGGACTTCCTACGAGCAGTACTTC. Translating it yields CAISERHGTSYEQYF.

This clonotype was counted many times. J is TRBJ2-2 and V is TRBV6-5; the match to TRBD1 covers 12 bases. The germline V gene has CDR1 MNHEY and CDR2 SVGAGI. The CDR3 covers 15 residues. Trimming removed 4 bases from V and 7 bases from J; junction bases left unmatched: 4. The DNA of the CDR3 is TGTGCCAGCAGTTCTGGGACAGGGGGCATCGGGGAGCTGTTTTTT. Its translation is CASSSGTGGIGELFF.

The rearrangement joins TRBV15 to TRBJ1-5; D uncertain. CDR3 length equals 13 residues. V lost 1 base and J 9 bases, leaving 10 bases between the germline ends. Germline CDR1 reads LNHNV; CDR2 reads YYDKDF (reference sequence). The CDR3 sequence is CATSRGALGPQHF. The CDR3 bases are TGTGCCACCAGCAGAGGTGCGCTGGGGCCCCAGCATTTT.